These 4 T cell receptor beta chains originate from one sample sequenced in a study of blood T cell repertoires in COVID-19. Clones were read by immunoSEQ multiplex PCR, and TCRdb kept only the in-frame ones, dropping some. This table holds approximately 100,000 clones, 80% to 90% found once. Sequencing was performed on peripheral blood. The receptor set was obtained from a woman aged 80 or older with active or convalescent COVID-19.

This chain links TRBV25-1 with TRBJ1-1; no firm D call. CDR3 length: 15 residues. The V gene's germline CDR1 is MGHDK and CDR2 SYGVNS. Trimming pared 3 bases from V and 2 bases from J, leaving 13 bases between. CDR3 bases: TGTGCCAGCAGTGACCTGGCCTCCAGTAACACTGAAGCTTTCTTT. As protein: CASSDLASSNTEAFF.

The table lists this clone with a count of one. The chain joins TRBV14 to TRBJ2-1, with a possible D match to TRBD2 (5 bases). The V gene's germline CDR1 is SGHDN and CDR2 FVKESK. The CDR3 runs to 14 residues. Trimming left V 6 bases short and J 0 bases short, with 9 bases between. Written as DNA, the CDR3 is TGTGCCAGCAGAGCGGCTAGCTCCTACAATGAGCAGTTCTTC. Its translation is CASRAASSYNEQFF.

The V gene is TRBV19, the J gene TRBJ2-2, with D maybe TRBD2 (6 bases). Germline V gives CDR1 LNHDA, CDR2 SQIVND (reference sequence). The CDR3 length is 17 residues. Trimming left V 7 bases short and J 0 bases short, with 18 bases between. CDR3 sequence reads: CASIRSWGLANTGELFF. In nucleotides, the CDR3 is TGTGCCAGTATTAGGTCTTGGGGACTGGCGAACACCGGGGAGCTGTTTTTT.

V is TRBV3-1 (or the pseudogene TRBV3-2) and J is TRBJ1-4; TRBD1 might be the D (5 bases). The length of the CDR3 is 16 residues. In germline, CDR1 is LGHDT, CDR2 YNNKEL (reference sequence). V was pared by 6 bases and J by 0 bases, with 14 bases between. In DNA form, the CDR3 reads TGTGCCAGCAGGTATGGTTCGGGGGCAACTAATGAAAAACTGTTTTTT. This translates into CASRYGSGATNEKLFF.